This TCR beta chain was recorded in a study of blood T cells in healthy people across ages. Then a second PCR, running about 7 to 11 cycles, was carried out with a sample-barcoded 5' primer and a J-beta primer mix. In TCRdb, the 5' RACE reads were re-called with MiXCR into one record per CDR3 protein. This sample has over 300,000 distinct CDR3 sequences; about half occur once, and the top ten carry about 54%. The CDR3 is made up of 16 amino acids. V was clipped by 3 bases and J by 7 bases; unmatched bases: 12. The V and J genes are TRBV12-3 or TRBV12-4 and TRBJ2-4; 7 bases are shared with TRBD1. Input material: blood. This TCR was sampled from a man aged 60 to 75 in good health. The CDR3 loop is CASSFVGTDRLNIQYF. In DNA form, the CDR3 reads TGTGCCAGCAGTTTTGTAGGGACAGACCGACTCAACATTCAGTACTTC.